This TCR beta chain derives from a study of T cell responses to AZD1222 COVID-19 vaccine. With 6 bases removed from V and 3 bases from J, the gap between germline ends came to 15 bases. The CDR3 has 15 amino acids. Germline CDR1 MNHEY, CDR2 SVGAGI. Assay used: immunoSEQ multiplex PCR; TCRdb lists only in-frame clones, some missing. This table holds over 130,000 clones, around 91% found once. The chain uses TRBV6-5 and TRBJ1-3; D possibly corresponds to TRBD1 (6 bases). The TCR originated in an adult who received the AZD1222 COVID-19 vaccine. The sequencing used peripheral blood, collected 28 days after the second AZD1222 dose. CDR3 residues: CASRLDSGYGNTIYF. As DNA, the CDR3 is TGTGCCAGCAGGCTGGACAGTGGCTATGGAAACACCATATATTTT.